One and the same sample provided the 20 T cell receptor beta chains below, sequenced in a study of T cells after posttransplantation cyclophosphamide. Clones were read by immunoSEQ multiplex PCR, and TCRdb kept only the in-frame ones, dropping some. The data show fewer than 25,000 clones, about 86% seen once. Busulfan-fludarabine conditioning, marrow transplant, and cyclophosphamide on days +3 and +4 were administered. Sequenced here: PBMCs, sampled after allogeneic stem cell transplant with posttransplant cyclophosphamide. Receptors originate from a female patient between 30 and 40 years old who received an allogeneic stem cell transplant from an unrelated donor, was CMV-positive, and had no GVHD. The T cells may partly be graft donor cells.

The table lists this clone with a few counts. The V call is TRBV11-2, the J call TRBJ1-6, with 12 bases fitting TRBD1. Germline V CDR1 and CDR2: SGHAT, FQNNGV. This CDR3 is 17 amino acids long. V was clipped by 5 bases and J by 5 bases; unmatched bases: 7. This chain's CDR3 is CASSPGDRGLHNSPLHF. CDR3 DNA: TGTGCCAGCAGCCCGGGGGACAGGGGGCTCCATAATTCACCCCTCCACTTT.

This clone was observed a single time. V is TRBV6-4 and J is TRBJ2-1, with D possibly TRBD1 on 6 matching bases. CDR1 is MRHNA and CDR2 is SNTAGT in the germline V gene. The CDR3 has 15 amino acids. With 9 bases removed from V and 0 bases from J, the gap between germline ends came to 15 bases. CDR3 nucleotide sequence: TGTGCCAGTGCTCCAACAGGGAACTCCTACAATGAGCAGTTCTTC. It is translated as CASAPTGNSYNEQFF.

The chain links TRBV6-5 to TRBJ2-5, with TRBD2 as a possible D gene (7 bases). Germline CDR1 and CDR2: MNHEY and SVGAGI. CDR3 length: 14 residues. Trimming stripped 5 bases from V and 5 bases from J, with 15 bases between. CDR3 protein: CASSPGVRGETQYF. CDR3 nucleotides: TGTGCCAGCAGTCCAGGGGTGCGGGGGGAGACCCAGTACTTC.

The chain uses TRBV6-1 and TRBJ1-5, with D possibly TRBD1 on 5 matching bases. Trimming removed 2 bases at V and 5 bases at J, with 10 bases between. Germline CDR1 MNHNS, CDR2 SASEGT. The CDR3 length is 14 residues. Written as DNA, the CDR3 is TGTGCCAGCAGTGAAAGCAGGGAACATCAGCCCCAGCATTTT. Translated, it gives CASSESREHQPQHF.

The chain uses TRBV2 and TRBJ1-2; D may be TRBD1 (5 bases). The germline V gene has CDR1 SNHLY and CDR2 FYNNEI. The CDR3 covers 11 residues. CDR3 nucleotides: TGTGCAGCAGGGCAGTTATATGGCTACACCTTC. This codes for CAAGQLYGYTF.

The chain combines TRBV27 with TRBJ2-1; TRBD2 agrees at 9 bases. The CDR3 is made up of 15 amino acids. Looked up from germline, CDR1 is MNHEY and CDR2 is SMNVEV (reference sequence). Trimming took 6 bases from V and 8 from J; bases not matched to a gene: 11. The CDR3 region is CASRKTPGLAHEQFF. For the CDR3, the DNA is TGTGCCAGCAGGAAGACCCCGGGACTAGCCCATGAGCAGTTCTTC.

The chain uses TRBV9 and TRBJ1-1; D unclear. The V end lost 0 bases, the J end lost 0 bases, and 6 bases lay between the germline ends. The CDR3 runs to 14 residues. Germline loops: CDR1 SGDLS, CDR2 YYNGEE. The CDR3 DNA reads as TGTGCCAGCAGCGTAGCGGTAATGAACACTGAAGCTTTCTTT. As protein: CASSVAVMNTEAFF.

This clone was seen more than once but under ten times. The V call is TRBV7-8, the J call TRBJ2-2; no definite D call. Germline CDR1 reads SGHVS; CDR2 reads FQNEAQ. The CDR3 consists of 17 residues. V lost 2 bases and J lost 0, with 13 bases in between. The CDR3 region is CASSLRAKYANTGELFF. The CDR3 nucleotides read TGTGCCAGCAGCTTAAGAGCCAAATACGCGAACACCGGGGAGCTGTTTTTT.

The rearrangement joins TRBV9 to TRBJ1-4; D not resolved. Per germline, CDR1 SGDLS and CDR2 YYNGEE. Trimming removed 0 bases from V and 4 bases from J, with 13 bases in between. This CDR3 is built from 16 residues. The CDR3 region has the DNA TGTGCCAGCAGCGTAGACGGGTCCTCCTATAATGAAAAACTGTTTTTT. Protein product: CASSVDGSSYNEKLFF.

V usage is TRBV5-1 and J usage is TRBJ1-6, with D possibly being TRBD1 (6 bases). Germline V gene data show CDR1 as SGHRS and CDR2 as YFSETQ. The CDR3 extends over 14 amino acids. Trimming left V 1 base short and J 6 bases short, with 8 bases between. Here the CDR3 reads CASSLSRGNSPLHF. CDR3 in DNA: TGCGCCAGCAGCTTGAGCAGGGGTAATTCACCCCTCCACTTT.

The V and J genes are TRBV7-2 and TRBJ2-5; no firm D call. Germline V CDR1 and CDR2: SGHTA, FQGNSA. CDR3 length: 18 residues. The V end lost 1 base, the J end lost 3 bases, and 21 bases lay between the germline ends. CDR3 nucleotides: TGTGCCAGCAGCTTAGTTTCCCCCCCGGTCTTAGAGGAAGAGACCCAGTACTTC. It specifies CASSLVSPPVLEEETQYF.

The chain couples TRBV29-1 to TRBJ2-5, with 10 bases fitting TRBD1. CDR3 length: 13 residues. The V gene end was trimmed by 7 bases and the J gene end by 4 bases; junction bases not matched to a gene: 6. CDR1 SQVTM and CDR2 ANQGSEA come from the germline V gene. The CDR3 loop is CSGRQGAGETQYF. The CDR3, as DNA: TGCAGCGGAAGACAGGGGGCTGGAGAGACCCAGTACTTC.

The chain recombines TRBV4-2 with TRBJ2-3, with TRBD2 matching over 12 bases. This CDR3 has 16 residues. After removal of 2 bases from V and 1 base from J, the junction contained 1 base not matched to a gene. Germline loops: CDR1 LGHNA, CDR2 YNFKEQ. The chain's CDR3 is CASSQPSGGGTDTQYF. As DNA, the CDR3 is TGTGCCAGCAGCCAACCTAGCGGGGGGGGCACAGATACGCAGTATTTT.

This chain links TRBV5-8 with TRBJ1-5; 7 positions match TRBD1. CDR3 length: 15 amino acids. Trimming took 2 bases from V and 2 from J; bases not matched to a gene: 4. Germline loops: CDR1 SGHTS, CDR2 YDEGEE. This chain's CDR3 is CASSLTGARNQPQHF. In nucleotides, the CDR3 is TGTGCCAGCAGCTTAACAGGGGCCCGCAATCAGCCCCAGCATTTT.

The genes are TRBV4-2 and TRBJ2-7; TRBD1 matches at 7 bases. J gave up 7 bases and V 0 bases, and 12 bases lay outside the gene matches. Germline V lookup: CDR1 LGHNA, CDR2 YNFKEQ. This CDR3 region has 16 residues. DNA for the CDR3: TGTGCCAGCAGCCAAGATAGTAGGGACAGAGGTATGGAGCAGTACTTC. It codes for CASSQDSRDRGMEQYF.

The rearrangement links TRBV18 to TRBJ1-2; D call uncertain. CDR3 length: 13 amino acids. Trimming removed 6 bases at V and 3 bases at J, with 11 bases between. Germline V gene sequence: CDR1 KGHSH, CDR2 LQKENI. The DNA for the CDR3 is TGTGCCAGCTCCCCTCCAGGCGACTATGGCTACACCTTC. Its protein product is CASSPPGDYGYTF.

V is TRBV27 and J is TRBJ2-3; 13 nucleotides agree with TRBD2. V gave up 2 bases and J gave up 1 base; unmatched junction bases: 3. Germline V gene sequence: CDR1 MNHEY, CDR2 SMNVEV (reference sequence). The CDR3 loop spans 17 amino acids. CDR3 residues: CASSLTSGGAGTDTQYF. Here the CDR3 DNA reads TGTGCCAGCAGTTTAACTAGCGGGGGGGCCGGCACAGATACGCAGTATTTT.

This clone was found a few times. This sequence joins TRBV28 and TRBJ1-3; D is undetermined. The V end lost 8 bases, the J end lost 4 bases, and 12 bases lay between the germline ends. The CDR3 sequence is 13 residues long. Germline loops: CDR1 MDHEN, CDR2 SYDVKM. CDR3 residues: CASETGIGNTIYF. The DNA of the CDR3 is TGTGCCAGCGAGACCGGGATCGGAAACACCATATATTTT.

The genes are TRBV6-5 and TRBJ2-1, with a tentative D call TRBD1 (6 bases). The V end was cut by 9 bases, the J end by 0 bases, with 9 bases between. Germline CDR1 MNHEY, CDR2 SVGAGI. The CDR3 spans 13 residues. The CDR3 loop reads CASTGSSYNEQFF. As DNA, the CDR3 is TGTGCCAGTACAGGGAGCTCCTACAATGAGCAGTTCTTC.

The chain links TRBV7-2 to TRBJ1-3; TRBD1 agrees at 7 bases. Trimming took 3 bases from V and 4 from J; bases not matched to a gene: 9. CDR1 and CDR2 (germline): SGHTA, FQGNSA. The CDR3 loop spans 16 amino acids. This CDR3 reads CASSFLTGMPGNTIYF. The CDR3 bases are TGTGCCAGCAGCTTCCTGACAGGGATGCCCGGAAACACCATATATTTT.